The clone carrying this T cell receptor beta chain was observed a single time. Its antigen is undetermined. The data belong to a study of T cell responses to AZD1222 COVID-19 vaccine. Whole-study findings and limits: Seropositive AZD1222 recipients at baseline numbered only five or six. Spike as a whole was targeted by vaccine-associated CD4 TCRs, dominant at 160-218 and 743-854.

The method was immunoSEQ multiplex PCR; TCRdb's version includes in-frame clones alone and lacks a portion of them. The sample has some 150,000 clones, roughly 89% seen once. There are 14 residues in the CDR3. Trimming shortened V by 0 bases and J by 10 bases, and 15 bases separated the two germline ends. The germline V gene encodes CDR1 MNHEY and CDR2 SMNVEV (reference sequence). This sequence originates from an adult in good health. Specimen: peripheral blood, collected on day 0 of AZD1222 vaccination. The rearrangement uses TRBV27 and TRBJ1-1; D remains unclear. In DNA form, the CDR3 reads TGTGCCAGCAGTTTATCGAGAGTCGCCGGCCTAGCTTTCTTT. Translating gives CASSLSRVAGLAFF.